This T cell receptor (beta chain) was sequenced for a study of blood T cell repertoires in COVID-19 (TCRdb year 2020). The study in broad terms: Samples from collaborators originated in the United States, Italy and Spain and spanned both the acute and convalescent phases of COVID-19. A de-identified subject ID, COVID-19 status, age in years and sex were almost always included in the sample metadata. Where available, HLA class I and class II types were taken from metadata supplied by the sample provider and were not determined by assay-based typing. The repertoires were released in a freely available public database intended as a resource for research on the immune response to SARS-CoV-2. The samples were drawn from two sources: the first 160 participants of the ongoing ImmuneRACE study, and fewer than 1,500 subjects contributed by 6 global collaborators. The prospective study material was composed of cDNA or gDNA derived from T cells, B-cell-depleted T cells, or PBMCs. Subjects who had been exposed to COVID-19, were actively infected with it, or had recovered from it provided the deeply sampled blood TCRbeta repertoires that made up the dataset.

Whole blood was collected in K2EDTA tubes by collaborating institutions according to the institutions' own protocols. For TCRbeta analysis, collaborators shipped samples as frozen whole blood, isolated PBMCs, or DNA extracted from either of those sample types. Study-wide findings and limitations: Clinical and demographic metadata were provided uncurated, with the amount varying by source and participant.

With regard to this clone: No antigen is known for it. Base qualities are not at hand, and no much larger clone is one base apart.

TCRbeta CDR3 regions were amplified from genomic DNA by means of the immunoSEQ Assay, a bias-controlled multiplex PCR. Turning to the authors' computational methods: The number of nucleated cells in each sample was estimated by amplification of reference gene primers within the assay. To quantify the absolute abundance of each unique TCRbeta CDR3 rearrangement, sequence reads were collapsed and filtered. For each sample, productive Simpson clonality was calculated as the square root of Simpson's diversity index over productive rearrangements. This immuneACCESS table, as held by TCRdb, lists in-frame sequences with V and J called but not all clones. Of the missing ones, under half trace to an unresolved V gene in checked studies; the others have no known cause. That table is the source of V, J and clone size, and D and trimming were worked out from the DNA. The sample data list 120,000 or so clones, and about 88% of these were observed just once. The ten largest clones add up to roughly 1.2% of the sample.

For CDR1 and CDR2, the germline V gene lists SGHRS and YFSETQ. The CDR3 holds 16 amino acids from the cysteine to the phenylalanine. The CDR3 DNA has 48 bases and is translated from base 1. Trimmed from V: 3 bases; trimmed from J: 5 bases; junction bases lacking a gene match: 6. The sequenced material came from peripheral blood. The origin of this receptor is an elderly woman with acute or convalescent COVID-19. The sequence is built from TRBV5-1 and TRBJ2-3; 13 central bases correspond to TRBD2. The nucleotide sequence reads as follows: TGCGCCAGCAGCTCAGGGACTAGCGGGAACATAGATACGCAGTATTTT. The translation is CASSSGTSGNIDTQYF.